This T cell receptor beta chain was sequenced in a study of blood T cell repertoires in COVID-19. The CDR3 has 20 amino acids. Produced via immunoSEQ multiplex PCR; TCRdb's table is partial and in-frame only. This sample has 100,000 or so clones; 70% to 80% occur once, and the top ten carry under 25%. This clone was seen more than once but under ten times. The TCR sequence derives from a man between 65 and 79 years old with active or convalescent COVID-19. This chain joins TRBV21-1 and TRBJ1-5; the table's D call, TRBD1, has no DNA check behind it. TRBV21-1 is assigned pseudogene status. The specimen sequenced was peripheral blood. CDR3 DNA sequence: TGTGCCAGCAGCCGGGCAAGGGGACACCCGAAATATTATAGCAATCAGCCCCAGCATTTT. This translates into CASSRARGHPKYYSNQPQHF.